The present entry profiles one T cell receptor beta chain with its context. The data belong to a study of T cells in Graves' hyperthyroidism and ophthalmopathy. Amplification targeted TCR beta CDR3 regions from RNA transcripts. A first-round RT-PCR of the TCR CDR3 used the HTBI primer set. One entry per CDR3 protein results from TCRdb running MiXCR on the multiplex PCR reads. The sample holds a few hundred thousand distinct CDR3 sequences; under 25% are singletons and the top ten take more than 20%. V lost 5 bases, J lost 0 bases, and 9 bases stayed unmatched. Germline V gene data show CDR1 as MNHEY and CDR2 as SVGEGT. The CDR3 extends over 16 amino acids. With a duration under 2 months, the hyperthyroidism was newly diagnosed in patients aged 18 to 65. Each diagnosis was grounded in clinical symptoms, serum thyroxine and TRAb, thyroid ultrasound, and orbital computed tomography.

The genes are TRBV6-2 or TRBV6-3 and TRBJ2-7; 8 bases agree with TRBD1. This clonotype originated in a man between 18 and 29 years old with Graves' hyperthyroidism. The sample was blood. The CDR3 loop reads CASSPRRDRSSYEQYF. The CDR3 DNA sequence: TGTGCCAGCAGTCCCCGACGGGACAGGAGCTCCTACGAGCAGTACTTC.